The clone carrying this TCR beta chain was detected a few times. What it binds is unknown. This record comes from a study of CD8 T cells in ankylosing spondylitis. TCRdb independently ran MiXCR on the 5' RACE reads; one entry per CDR3 protein. The profile shows about 360,000 distinct CDR3 sequences, around 20% of them singletons. Trimming took 2 bases from V and 2 from J, leaving 9 bases between them. This CDR3 contains 13 residues. CDR1 and CDR2 from the germline V gene are SQVTM and ANQGSEA. Overall study findings and caveats: In the blood and synovial fluid of reactive arthritis, some motif variants had been previously reported.

Material for sequencing was blood, either unsorted or a sorted T cell fraction (not recorded which). The rearrangement joins TRBV29-1 to TRBJ2-5, with a tentative D call TRBD1 (5 bases). The sequence was obtained from a male donor with ankylosing spondylitis or in good health (not recorded which). The CDR3, as DNA: TGCAGCGTTGAAACGGACATTCAAGAGACCCAGTACTTC. Residues: CSVETDIQETQYF.